A single sample is the source of the 11 T cell receptor beta chains below, sequenced in a study of cytomegalovirus exposure and HLA in healthy donors. Primers included in the PCR were 60 Vbeta and 13 Jbeta primers. The table came from immunoSEQ multiplex PCR; TCRdb's copy has only in-frame clones and leaves some out. The table includes around 120,000 clones, 70% to 85% detected once. The sequencing input was PBMCs. All receptors derive from a woman aged 50 to 60 in good health and CMV-seropositive.

J is TRBJ1-1 and V is TRBV20-1; 9 bases align to TRBD1. Germline CDR1 reads DFQATT; CDR2 reads SNEGSKA (reference sequence). V gave up 6 bases and J gave up 7 bases; unmatched junction bases: 3. The CDR3 extends over 11 amino acids. CDR3: CSATGGIEAFF. The CDR3 DNA sequence: TGCAGTGCAACAGGGGGCATTGAAGCTTTCTTT.

This clone was observed a single time. J is TRBJ1-4 and V is TRBV5-4, with 7 bases lining up with TRBD1. After removal of 2 bases from V and 8 bases from J, the junction contained 12 bases not matched to a gene. CDR1 and CDR2 from the germline V gene are SGHNT and YYREEE (reference sequence). CDR3 length equals 16 residues. The CDR3 protein is CASSLISSAGGEKLFF. The CDR3 DNA follows: TGTGCCAGCAGCTTAATTTCGTCGGCAGGGGGGGAAAAACTGTTTTTT.

This chain links TRBV5-1 with TRBJ2-7, with 11 bases aligning to TRBD2. V was pared by 4 bases and J by 5 bases, with 5 bases of the junction left unmatched. CDR3 size: 14 residues. The V gene's germline CDR1 is SGHRS and CDR2 YFSETQ. CDR3 nucleotides: TGCGCCAGCAGCATGACTAGCGGGATCGACGAGCAGTACTTC. Translating it yields CASSMTSGIDEQYF.

The sample holds one count of this clone. The chain uses TRBV30 and TRBJ2-7, with D hard to call. Trimming stripped 0 bases from V and 2 bases from J, with 8 bases between. Per germline, CDR1 GTSNPN and CDR2 SVGIG (reference sequence). The CDR3 sequence is 13 residues long. The CDR3 sequence is CAWSVGSTYEQYF. The CDR3 coding sequence is TGTGCCTGGAGTGTTGGCTCAACCTACGAGCAGTACTTC.

This clone was counted only a few times. The J gene is TRBJ2-1, the V gene TRBV4-3, with 15 bases that match TRBD2. CDR3 size: 20 residues. The junction had 12 bases not matched to a gene; V was cut back by 4 bases and J by 2 bases. Germline values: CDR1 LGHNA, CDR2 YSLEER. The CDR3 bases are TGCGCCAGCAGCCGCGAATGGACTAGCGGGGGGGCTGGGCCCTACAATGAGCAGTTCTTC. Residues: CASSREWTSGGAGPYNEQFF.

This clone was detected once. The rearrangement uses TRBV4-2 and TRBJ1-2; D may be TRBD1 (5 bases). Germline CDR1 and CDR2: LGHNA and YNFKEQ. The CDR3 contains 16 residues. With 0 bases removed from V and 2 bases from J, the gap between germline ends came to 13 bases. DNA for the CDR3: TGTGCCAGCAGCCAAGATTTTCTCAAGGGGAACTATGGCTACACCTTC. It is translated as CASSQDFLKGNYGYTF.

The chain employs TRBV5-8 and TRBJ2-1; 8 bases line up with TRBD1. The CDR3 has 17 residues. CDR1 SGHTS and CDR2 YDEGEE come from the germline V gene. The trim removed 0 bases at V and 2 bases at J, leaving 7 bases unmatched. CDR3 protein: CASSLVLVDRAYNEQFF. The CDR3 DNA reads TGTGCCAGCAGCTTGGTTTTGGTGGACAGGGCCTACAATGAGCAGTTCTTC.

About this clone: A read error may account for a junction end that differs from germline. This chain connects TRBV25-1 to TRBJ1-6; the D is unclear. The length of the CDR3 is 16 residues. Looked up from germline, CDR1 is MGHDK and CDR2 is SYGVNS. The CDR3 reads CASSDPAAGNNSPLHF. For the CDR3, the DNA is TGTGCCAGCAGTGACCCAGCTGCGGGGAATAACTCACCCCTCCACTTT.

The chain combines TRBV2 with TRBJ2-1; 12 bases fit TRBD2. There are 13 residues in the CDR3. The germline V gene has CDR1 SNHLY and CDR2 FYNNEI. After removal of 6 bases from V and 8 bases from J, the junction contained 2 bases not matched to a gene. CDR3: CASSRLAGDEQFF. The CDR3 DNA sequence: TGTGCCAGCAGCCGACTAGCGGGAGATGAGCAGTTCTTC.

The chain uses TRBV6-1 and TRBJ1-2; D is unclear. CDR1 MNHNS and CDR2 SASEGT come from the germline V gene. This CDR3 spans 15 amino acids. V was clipped by 1 base and J by 9 bases, with 18 bases between them. The CDR3 here is CASSEGQQTPIRYTF. The CDR3 DNA reads TGTGCCAGCAGTGAAGGACAACAGACCCCTATCCGCTACACCTTC.

This clone was recorded a few times. The chain couples TRBV28 to TRBJ2-5; TRBD2 aligns across 7 bases. The V gene's germline CDR1 is MDHEN and CDR2 SYDVKM. With 5 bases clipped from V and 4 bases from J, the junction kept 1 base outside the gene matches. There are 12 residues in the CDR3. The CDR3 region has the DNA TGTGCCAGCAGTCGACTAGCAGAGACCCAGTACTTC. Amino acids: CASSRLAETQYF.